These 16 T cell receptor beta chains were all obtained from the same sample, sequenced in a study of identical twins (dated by TCRdb to about 2016). Library creation used 5' RACE. Sequencing used an Illumina HiSeq 2000. Using fastp at Q25 and MiXCR, TCRdb reprocessed the public reads and kept productive beta chains. Entries that share a CDR3 protein sequence are merged under the most common genes and DNA. Recorded for this sample are roughly 490,000 distinct CDR3 sequences; around an eighth of them occurred a single time. The ten biggest clones cover approximately 0.98% of the sample. This sample also appeared in a second study, on yellow fever vaccine responses in identical twins.

The specimen was CD4+ T cells sorted from blood. Receptors originate from a woman aged 18-29 years in good health.

This clonotype occurred a few times. The chain is built from TRBV2 and TRBJ2-2; 10 bases are shared with TRBD2. This CDR3 comprises 16 residues. Germline trimming cut 1 base from V and 1 base from J; bases unmatched to any gene: 0. Germline lookup yields CDR1 SNHLY and CDR2 FYNNEI. The CDR3 here is CASSEGTSGNTGELFF. In DNA form, the CDR3 reads TGTGCCAGCAGTGAAGGGACTAGCGGGAACACCGGGGAGCTGTTTTTT.

This rearrangement joins TRBV5-5 to TRBJ2-2; D unresolved. Germline CDR1 reads SGHKS; CDR2 reads YYEKEE (reference sequence). The V and J ends lost 6 bases and 6 bases respectively, with 9 bases between them. The CDR3 is 12 amino acids. The CDR3 coding sequence is TGTGCCAGCACCGCCCGTCCCGGGGAGCTGTTTTTT. It encodes CASTARPGELFF.

This clonotype was detected ten times or more. The chain employs TRBV7-2 and TRBJ2-7; 8 bases agree with TRBD2. The trim removed 3 bases at V and 1 base at J, leaving 11 bases unmatched. In germline, CDR1 is SGHTA, CDR2 FQGNSA. The CDR3 loop spans 17 amino acids. The CDR3 DNA sequence: TGTGCCAGCAGCTTTGTGAGCGGGAGAGCCCAATCCTACGAGCAGTACTTC. Translated, it gives CASSFVSGRAQSYEQYF.

This clonotype was seen only a few times. This chain connects TRBV4-3 to TRBJ2-1; tentative D call: TRBD1 (5 bases). Germline V gene sequence: CDR1 LGHNA, CDR2 YSLEER. The CDR3 is made up of 16 amino acids. V gave up 1 base and J gave up 6 bases, with 16 bases separating them. This chain's CDR3 is CASSQGTKGVSNEQFF. As DNA, the CDR3 is TGCGCCAGCAGCCAAGGTACCAAAGGGGTTAGCAATGAGCAGTTCTTC.

This clonotype was found a few times. The V and J genes are TRBV7-9 and TRBJ2-1, with 14 nucleotides matching TRBD2. The CDR3 consists of 21 residues. After removal of 5 bases from V and 0 bases from J, the junction contained 15 bases not matched to a gene. Germline CDR1 reads SEHNR; CDR2 reads FQNEAQ (reference sequence). CDR3 sequence: CASSQSQRGLAGARSYNEQFF. Written as DNA, the CDR3 is TGTGCCAGCAGCCAATCCCAGAGGGGACTAGCGGGAGCACGCTCCTACAATGAGCAGTTCTTC.

The chain uses TRBV29-1 and TRBJ2-5; 7 nucleotides agree with TRBD1. Germline values: CDR1 SQVTM, CDR2 ANQGSEA. This CDR3 has 13 amino acids. Germline trimming cut 4 bases from V and 2 bases from J; bases unmatched to any gene: 4. CDR3: CSVVGTAQETQYF. The CDR3 nucleotides are TGCAGCGTTGTGGGGACAGCACAAGAGACCCAGTACTTC.

This clonotype was counted a few times. This sequence joins TRBV7-3 and TRBJ2-1, with D unclear. The CDR3 contains 14 residues. The V gene's germline CDR1 is SGHTA and CDR2 FQGTGA. V was cut by 5 bases and J by 1 base, with 9 bases left in between. This CDR3 is CASSKTRSYNEQFF. CDR3 DNA: TGTGCCAGCAGCAAGACACGGTCCTACAATGAGCAGTTCTTC.

This rearrangement joins TRBV20-1 to TRBJ2-3, with a tentative D call TRBD2 (6 bases). Germline V gene lookup returns CDR1 DFQATT and CDR2 SNEGSKA (reference sequence). Trimming took 0 bases from V and 1 from J, leaving 11 bases between them. The length of the CDR3 is 15 residues. The CDR3 DNA follows: TGCAGTGCTAGAGATTCGGGAGTCCGCACAGATACGCAGTATTTT. This encodes CSARDSGVRTDTQYF.

This sequence joins TRBV6-1 and TRBJ1-1; 8 nucleotides match TRBD1. V dropped 6 bases and J dropped 1; count of bases not matched to a gene: 7. The CDR3 has 15 amino acids. Germline V lookup: CDR1 MNHNS, CDR2 SASEGT. The CDR3: CASRETGARNTEAFF. CDR3 bases: TGTGCCAGCAGAGAGACAGGGGCAAGGAACACTGAAGCTTTCTTT.

In its sample, this clonotype was seen many times. The chain employs TRBV20-1 and TRBJ2-7; TRBD2 matches at 7 bases. CDR1 is DFQATT and CDR2 is SNEGSKA in the germline V gene (reference sequence). The ends lost 7 bases at V and 5 bases at J; junction bases unmatched: 26. This CDR3 region has 18 residues. The CDR3 protein is CSGYPAGVWGEGIDEQYF. The CDR3 bases are TGCAGTGGCTACCCGGCGGGAGTATGGGGGGAGGGTATTGACGAGCAGTACTTC.

This clonotype has a count of ten or more. CDR3 nucleotide sequence: TGTGCCAGCAGTTACTCGAGCTTAGCCGGCACAGATACGCAGTATTTT. Protein: CASSYSSLAGTDTQYF. The rearrangement links TRBV6-5 to TRBJ2-3; no clear D gene. Deletions cut 0 bases from V and 1 base from J, with 11 bases between. Germline V gene data show CDR1 as MNHEY and CDR2 as SVGAGI. This CDR3 comprises 16 residues.

This clonotype was found a few times. This sequence joins TRBV12-5 and TRBJ2-3, with TRBD2 identical over 10 bases. Germline V gives CDR1 LGHNT, CDR2 FRNRAP. V lost 4 bases and J lost 1; bases outside the gene matches: 2. This CDR3 contains 15 residues. This chain's CDR3 is CASGSGTSGTDTQYF. CDR3 in DNA: TGTGCTAGTGGTTCTGGGACTAGCGGCACAGATACGCAGTATTTT.

This clonotype has more than one count but fewer than ten. V and J are TRBV7-2 and TRBJ1-1, with 9 positions matching TRBD1. V lost 5 bases and J lost 4; bases outside the gene matches: 8. The germline V gene has CDR1 SGHTA and CDR2 FQGNSA. The CDR3 has 15 amino acids. The CDR3 coding sequence is TGTGCCAGCAGCCCAATACAGGGGGCTGGCACTGAAGCTTTCTTT. Translation: CASSPIQGAGTEAFF.

This clonotype was found many times. V gene TRBV28 combines with J gene TRBJ2-5, with 7 positions matching TRBD2. Germline lookup yields CDR1 MDHEN and CDR2 SYDVKM. The CDR3 extends over 12 amino acids. J was trimmed by 14 bases and V by 5 bases; bases with no gene match: 11. The CDR3 region has the DNA TGTGCCAGCAGTGAATTCAGGCGGGGGTACTACTTC. Protein product: CASSEFRRGYYF.

This clonotype was seen repeatedly, ten times or more. CDR3 sequence reads: CASSPRVNTGELFF. In DNA form, the CDR3 reads TGTGCCAGCAGCCCCAGGGTGAACACCGGGGAGCTGTTTTTT. This chain connects TRBV7-2 to TRBJ2-2; a possible D gene is TRBD1 (5 bases). Germline V CDR1 and CDR2: SGHTA, FQGNSA. Trimming stripped 5 bases from V and 1 base from J, with 8 bases between. The length of the CDR3 is 14 residues. Looking up the rest from reference TRBV7-2 and TRBJ2-2 gives the full variable domain: GAGVSQSPSNKVTEKGKDVELRCDPISGHTALYWYRQSLGQGLEFLIYFQGNSAPDKSGLPSDRFSAERTGGSVSTLTIQRTQQEDSAVYLCASSPRVNTGELFFGEGSRLTVL.

A few counts support this clonotype. The chain is built from TRBV28 and TRBJ2-7, with D unclear. Trimming cost V 7 bases and J 0 bases, with 13 bases left between them. The CDR3 is 14 residues long. Looked up from germline, CDR1 is MDHEN and CDR2 is SYDVKM. The CDR3 sequence is CASIQSGSSYEQYF. The CDR3 nucleotides are TGTGCCAGCATCCAATCGGGCAGCTCCTACGAGCAGTACTTC.